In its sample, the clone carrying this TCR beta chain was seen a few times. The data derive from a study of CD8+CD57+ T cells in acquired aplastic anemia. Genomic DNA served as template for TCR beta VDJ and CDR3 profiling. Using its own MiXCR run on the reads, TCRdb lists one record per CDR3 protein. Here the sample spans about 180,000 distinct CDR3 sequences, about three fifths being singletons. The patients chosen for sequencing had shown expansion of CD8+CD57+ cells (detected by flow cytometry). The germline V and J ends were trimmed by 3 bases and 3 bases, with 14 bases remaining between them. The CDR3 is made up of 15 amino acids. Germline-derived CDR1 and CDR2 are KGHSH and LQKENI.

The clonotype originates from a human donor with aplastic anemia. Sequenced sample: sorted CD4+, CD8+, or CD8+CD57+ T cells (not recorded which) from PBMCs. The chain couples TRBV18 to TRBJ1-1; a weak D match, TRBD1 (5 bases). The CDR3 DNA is TGTGCCAGCTCACCCATCCCAGGGAAGTACACTGAAGCTTTCTTT. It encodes CASSPIPGKYTEAFF.